This passage covers 21 T cell receptor beta chains from one sample sequenced in a study of T-cell memory formation after mild COVID-19. TCRdb itself ran the 5' RACE reads through MiXCR, one entry per CDR3 protein. Of about 190,000 distinct CDR3 sequences detected, 15% to 20% appear once; the ten largest clones hold 2.4%. The sample consisted of PBMCs or a T cell subset sorted from them (not recorded which). The receptors were sampled from an adult woman who had mild COVID-19 (a few samples of this study predate the infection). Cell type and time point are not known.

A few counts support this clonotype. The DNA of the CDR3 is TGCAGTGCCGCTCGACTAGCGGGAGGGCGAGAGACCCAGTACTTC. Translation gives CSAARLAGGRETQYF. The chain links TRBV20-1 to TRBJ2-5; TRBD2 aligns across 14 bases. The germline gives CDR1 DFQATT, CDR2 SNEGSKA (reference sequence). This CDR3 spans 15 amino acids. J lost 4 bases, V lost 6 bases, and 7 bases had no gene match.

This clonotype showed up just a few times. The rearrangement links TRBV4-1 to TRBJ2-3, with 7 bases that match TRBD1. The CDR3 contains 16 residues. Germline assignment: CDR1 MGHRA and CDR2 YSYEKL. J gave up 2 bases and V 6 bases, and 11 bases lay outside the gene matches. CDR3 DNA: TGCGCCAGCAGGTCGATCGGGACAGCCTCCACAGATACGCAGTATTTT. It encodes CASRSIGTASTDTQYF.

This clonotype has a count of ten or more. V and J are TRBV5-1 and TRBJ2-7; 7 bases are a match to TRBD2. Germline lookup yields CDR1 SGHRS and CDR2 YFSETQ. V lost 0 bases, J lost 7 bases, and 10 bases stayed unmatched. This CDR3 has 15 amino acids. Written as DNA, the CDR3 is TGCGCCAGCAGCTTGGCCTCGACTAGCTCTGGGGAGCAGTACTTC. Amino acids: CASSLASTSSGEQYF. The variable domain in full, completed from reference TRBV5-1 and TRBJ2-7, reads KAGVTQTPRYLIKTRGQQVTLSCSPISGHRSVSWYQQTPGQGLQFLFEYFSETQRNKGNFPGRFSGRQFSNSRSEMNVSTLELGDSALYLCASSLASTSSGEQYFGPGTRLTVT.

Only a few counts were recorded for this clonotype. V is TRBV29-1 and J is TRBJ2-3, with TRBD2 identical over 13 bases. Germline V gives CDR1 SQVTM, CDR2 ANQGSEA. The trim removed 4 bases at V and 5 bases at J, leaving 6 bases unmatched. The CDR3 covers 15 residues. The CDR3, as DNA: TGCAGCGTTGCACTGACTAGCGGGAGGCTAGATACGCAGTATTTT. This encodes CSVALTSGRLDTQYF.

This rearrangement joins TRBV18 to TRBJ2-3, with D possibly matching TRBD2 (6 bases). V lost 1 base and J lost 6, with 17 bases in between. Looked up from germline, CDR1 is KGHSH and CDR2 is LQKENI. There are 16 residues in the CDR3. The CDR3 sequence is CASSPRPSGQRDTQYF. The CDR3 region has the DNA TGTGCCAGCTCACCACGACCGAGCGGGCAGAGGGATACGCAGTATTTT.

This clonotype appeared a few times. The chain has TRBV20-1 and TRBJ2-1, with D maybe TRBD1 (5 bases). This CDR3 contains 13 residues. In germline, CDR1 is DFQATT, CDR2 SNEGSKA (reference sequence). The CDR3 protein is CSTILQAYNEQFF. The CDR3 DNA reads TGCAGCACAATCTTACAGGCCTACAATGAGCAGTTCTTC.

This chain connects TRBV5-4 to TRBJ1-2; D ambiguous. This CDR3 is 15 amino acids long. CDR1 and CDR2 (germline): SGHNT, YYREEE (reference sequence). Trimming removed 4 bases from V and 0 bases from J, with 13 bases in between. The CDR3 sequence: CASSQDPLANYGYTF. CDR3 DNA sequence: TGTGCCAGCAGCCAGGACCCATTGGCTAACTATGGCTACACCTTC.

This clonotype was found a few times. The rearrangement joins TRBV4-3 to TRBJ2-7, with TRBD2 as a possible D gene (6 bases). CDR1 LGHNA and CDR2 YSLEER come from the germline V gene. The germline V and J ends were trimmed by 4 bases and 2 bases, with 15 bases remaining between them. The CDR3 is 15 amino acids. CDR3 in amino acids: CASSPVAALAYEQYF. The CDR3 DNA follows: TGCGCCAGCAGCCCGGTAGCGGCCCTAGCCTACGAGCAGTACTTC.

This clonotype was counted ten times or more. The chain links TRBV12-3 or TRBV12-4 to TRBJ2-3; D possibly corresponds to TRBD2 (5 bases). Trimming removed 5 bases from V and 2 bases from J, with 14 bases in between. The CDR3 totals 15 residues. CDR3 residues: CASSPRERFTDTQYF. CDR3 sequence (DNA): TGTGCCAGCAGTCCGAGGGAGCGGTTCACAGATACGCAGTATTTT.

The genes are TRBV5-1 and TRBJ2-1; a weak D match, TRBD2 (6 bases). Germline V gene sequence: CDR1 SGHRS, CDR2 YFSETQ. The V end was cut by 0 bases, the J end by 4 bases, with 17 bases between. This CDR3 contains 17 residues. The CDR3 nucleotides are TGCGCCAGCAGCTTGGCCAGAGTAGCGGCTGGTTACAATGAGCAGTTCTTC. As protein: CASSLARVAAGYNEQFF.

The chain couples TRBV5-5 to TRBJ2-5; 12 bases are shared with TRBD2. The germline V gene has CDR1 SGHKS and CDR2 YYEKEE (reference sequence). With V trimmed by 4 bases and J by 9 bases, 13 bases remained unmatched. This CDR3 is 16 amino acids long. CDR3 coding DNA: TGTGCCAGCAGCCCGAGACTAGCGGGGGCCCCGGGGGCCCAGTACTTC. Its protein is CASSPRLAGAPGAQYF.

A few counts support this clonotype. The chain employs TRBV3-1 and TRBJ1-2; D ambiguous. V was cut by 1 base and J by 3 bases, with 9 bases left in between. The germline gives CDR1 LGHDT, CDR2 YNNKEL (reference sequence). CDR3 length: 14 residues. CDR3 nucleotide sequence: TGTGCCAGCAGCCAAGGAGCCGGGTACTATGGCTACACCTTC. Encoded protein: CASSQGAGYYGYTF.

This clonotype was observed a handful of times. The chain couples TRBV5-1 to TRBJ2-2; TRBD1 might be the D (5 bases). The germline V gene has CDR1 SGHRS and CDR2 YFSETQ. Trimming took off 0 bases at V and 6 bases at J, with 9 bases between the two ends. This CDR3 is 14 amino acids long. The CDR3 coding sequence is TGCGCCAGCAGCTTGGTACAGGCGGCCGGGGAGCTGTTTTTT. Amino acids: CASSLVQAAGELFF.

The chain uses TRBV5-1 and TRBJ2-5, with 10 nucleotides matching TRBD1. Germline V gives CDR1 SGHRS, CDR2 YFSETQ. Trimming took 4 bases from V and 5 from J; bases not matched to a gene: 14. The CDR3 contains 17 residues. CDR3 in DNA: TGCGCCAGCAGCCCCAGAATCCGGGACAGGGGAGGGGAGACCCAGTACTTC. Residues: CASSPRIRDRGGETQYF.

This clonotype was found a few times. V usage is TRBV3-1 and J usage is TRBJ2-7, with 8 positions matching TRBD1. Per germline, CDR1 LGHDT and CDR2 YNNKEL (reference sequence). This CDR3 is built from 16 residues. V shed 3 bases, J shed 3 bases, and the junction held 10 bases outside the gene matches. The chain's CDR3 is CASSHAQGQGGYEQYF. CDR3 bases: TGTGCCAGCAGCCATGCGCAAGGACAGGGCGGCTACGAGCAGTACTTC.

The gene calls are TRBV7-9 and TRBJ1-2; maybe TRBD1 (5 bases). The CDR3 is 16 residues long. Germline-derived CDR1 and CDR2 are SEHNR and FQNEAQ (reference sequence). V was cut by 1 base and J by 4 bases, with 16 bases left in between. CDR3 residues: CASSLERGTSRYGYTF. As DNA, the CDR3 is TGTGCCAGCAGCTTAGAAAGGGGAACAAGTCGCTATGGCTACACCTTC.

This rearrangement joins TRBV11-2 to TRBJ2-4; either TRBD1 or TRBD2 may fit D (5 bases each). The CDR3 loop spans 16 amino acids. From germline, CDR1 is SGHAT and CDR2 FQNNGV. With 4 bases removed from V and 0 bases from J, the gap between germline ends came to 13 bases. Written as DNA, the CDR3 is TGTGCCAGCAGCTCGAGGGGCAGCTCAGCCAAAAACATTCAGTACTTC. Its translation is CASSSRGSSAKNIQYF. Looking up the rest from reference TRBV11-2 and TRBJ2-4 gives the full variable domain: EAGVAQSPRYKIIEKRQSVAFWCNPISGHATLYWYQQILGQGPKLLIQFQNNGVVDDSQLPKDRFSAERLKGVDSTLKIQPAKLEDSAVYLCASSSRGSSAKNIQYFGAGTRLSVL.

The sample holds a few counts of this clonotype. The J gene is TRBJ2-7, the V gene TRBV4-3; 7 nucleotides agree with TRBD2. The CDR3 is 14 amino acids. The V gene's germline CDR1 is LGHNA and CDR2 YSLEER. V lost 2 bases, J lost 3 bases, and 4 bases stayed unmatched. CDR3 in amino acids: CASSQRREHYEQYF. CDR3 nucleotide sequence: TGCGCCAGCAGCCAAAGGCGGGAGCACTACGAGCAGTACTTC.

The V call is TRBV5-1, the J call TRBJ2-5; tentatively, D is TRBD1 (5 bases). The CDR3 sequence is 14 residues long. CDR1 is SGHRS and CDR2 is YFSETQ in the germline V gene. V dropped 0 bases and J dropped 5 bases, with 11 bases sitting between them. CDR3 region: CASSLGAPGETQYF. The CDR3 DNA reads as TGCGCCAGCAGCTTGGGAGCCCCAGGGGAGACCCAGTACTTC.

The chain joins TRBV9 to TRBJ2-2, with D unresolved. Trimming removed 0 bases at V and 6 bases at J, with 9 bases between. CDR3 length: 14 amino acids. The germline V gene has CDR1 SGDLS and CDR2 YYNGEE. The CDR3 loop reads CASSVVITAGELFF. CDR3 DNA: TGTGCCAGCAGCGTAGTTATAACAGCCGGGGAGCTGTTTTTT.

The gene calls are TRBV5-6 and TRBJ2-3; tentatively, D is TRBD1 or TRBD2 (5 bases each). The germline V gene encodes CDR1 SGHDT and CDR2 YYEEEE. V lost 2 bases and J lost 4, with 11 bases in between. The CDR3 covers 14 residues. CDR3: CASSLSGPPDTQYF. CDR3 nucleotides: TGTGCCAGCAGCTTATCGGGACCTCCAGATACGCAGTATTTT.